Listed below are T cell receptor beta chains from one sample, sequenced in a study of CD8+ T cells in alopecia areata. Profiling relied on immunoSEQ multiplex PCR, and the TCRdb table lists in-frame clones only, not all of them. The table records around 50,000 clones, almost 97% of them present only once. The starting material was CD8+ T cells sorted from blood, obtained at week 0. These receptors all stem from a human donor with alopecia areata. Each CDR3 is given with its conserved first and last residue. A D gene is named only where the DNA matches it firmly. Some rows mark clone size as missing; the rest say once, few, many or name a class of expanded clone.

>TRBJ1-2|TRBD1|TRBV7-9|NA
TGTGCCAGCAGCTCGACAGGGGGGTTGGACTATGGCTACACCTTC
CASSSTGGLDYGYTF
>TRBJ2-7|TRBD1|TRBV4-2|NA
TGTGCCAGCAGCCAAGAAGGGACAGGTTTCTCCTACGAGCAGTACTTC
CASSQEGTGFSYEQYF
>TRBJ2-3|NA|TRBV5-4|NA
TGTGCCAGCAGCTCCTCCGAGGCAGATACGCAGTATTTT
CASSSSEADTQYF
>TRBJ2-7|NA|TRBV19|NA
TGTGCCAGTAGTTCCGGGGCCGACTACGAGCAGTACTTC
CASSSGADYEQYF
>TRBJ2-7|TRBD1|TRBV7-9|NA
TGTGCCAGCACCCCCCCGACAGGGCTCCTAGACGAGCAGTACTTC
CASTPPTGLLDEQYF
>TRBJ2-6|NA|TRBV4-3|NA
TGCGCCAGCAGCCAAGATTTGCAGGGTCCCAACGTCCTGACTTTC
CASSQDLQGPNVLTF
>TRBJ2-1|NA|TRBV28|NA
TGTGCCAGCAGCGAAATAGCGACGGCCTACAATGAGCAGTTCTTC
CASSEIATAYNEQFF
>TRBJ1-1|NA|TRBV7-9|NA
TGTGCCAGCAGCCGTATTTCGGGAAGCGCTGAAGCTTTCTTT
CASSRISGSAEAFF
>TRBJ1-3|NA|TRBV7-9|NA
TGTGCCAGCAGCTCCGGACAGCTAATACAAGGAAACACCATATATTTT
CASSSGQLIQGNTIYF
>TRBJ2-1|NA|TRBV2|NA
TGTGCCAGCAGTGATGGGGCCAATGAGCAGTTCTTC
CASSDGANEQFF
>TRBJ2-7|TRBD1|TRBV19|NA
TGTGCCAGTAGCCATCGACAGGGGGCGAGTCCCGAGCAGTACTTC
CASSHRQGASPEQYF
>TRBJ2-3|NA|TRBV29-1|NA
TGCAGCGTGAGAGGGAGGGCAGGGGGCGCGAACCCACACCATACGCAGTATTTT
CSVRGRAGGANPHHTQYF
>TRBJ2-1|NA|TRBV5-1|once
TGCGCCAGCAGCTCGTCAGGGGGGGCCGAAGAGCAGTTCTTC
CASSSSGGAEEQFF
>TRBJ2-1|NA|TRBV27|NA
TGTGCCAGCAGTTTAGGGCTGGGGAATGAGCAGTTCTTC
CASSLGLGNEQFF
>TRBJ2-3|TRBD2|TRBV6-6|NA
TGTGCCAGCAGTTTCTTAGCGGGGGGCCCGACAGATACGCAGTATTTT
CASSFLAGGPTDTQYF
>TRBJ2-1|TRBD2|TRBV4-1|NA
TGCGCCAGCAGCCAGGAATGGACTAGCGGGGGTTTCGATGAGCAGTTCTTC
CASSQEWTSGGFDEQFF
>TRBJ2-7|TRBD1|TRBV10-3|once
TGTGCCATCAGTGAGAGGGGACAGGGCTACGAGCAGTACTTC
CAISERGQGYEQYF
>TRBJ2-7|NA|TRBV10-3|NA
TGTGCCATCAGTGCGACAGGTCTATCCTACGAGCAGTACTTC
CAISATGLSYEQYF
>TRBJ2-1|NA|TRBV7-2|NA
TGTGCCAGCAGCTTAGGGCAGAAAGAGCAGTTCTTC
CASSLGQKEQFF
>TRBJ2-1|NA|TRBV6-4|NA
TGTGCCAGCAGTAACCCGTCCCACAATGAGCAGTTCTTC
CASSNPSHNEQFF
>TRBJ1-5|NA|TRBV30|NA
TGTGCCTGGAGTGTTAACAGGGACATGATAAATCAGCCCCAGCATTTT
CAWSVNRDMINQPQHF
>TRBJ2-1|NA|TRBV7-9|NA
TGTGCCACCTATCGGACCCCGTCCAATGAGCAGTTCTTC
CATYRTPSNEQFF